This TCR beta chain came from a study of T cell changes during pregnancy in multiple sclerosis. This CDR3 region has 15 residues. Germline V gene lookup returns CDR1 KGHSH and CDR2 LQKENI. V was shortened by 6 bases and J by 2 bases, with 16 bases between the two germline ends. Clones were sequenced by immunoSEQ multiplex PCR, and TCRdb holds only the in-frame ones, with some missing. The data hold 50,000 to 60,000 clones, with about 91% observed a single time. The clonotype originates from a female donor with multiple sclerosis, enrolled in a pregnancy study. The V and J genes are TRBV18 and TRBJ1-2; D remains unclear. The sequencing here drew on peripheral blood, taken after pregnancy. The DNA of the CDR3 is TGTGCCAGCTCTCCTAACTCGTTCGCCAACTATGGCTACACCTTC. The encoded protein is CASSPNSFANYGYTF. Full variable domain (outside the CDR3, taken from reference TRBV18 and TRBJ1-2): NAGVMQNPRHLVRRRGQEARLRCSPMKGHSHVYWYRQLPEEGLKFMVYLQKENIIDESGMPKERFSAEFPKEGPSILRIQQVVRGDSAAYFCASSPNSFANYGYTFGSGTRLTVV.